Following are 27 T cell receptor beta chains from one sample sequenced in a study of shared clonotypes between healthy human individuals. Sequencing was performed with immunoSEQ multiplex PCR; in TCRdb, only in-frame clones are kept and a portion is missing. Of millions of clones in the sample, over 85% are singletons; the top ten hold roughly 0.14%. Material for sequencing was naive CD4+ T cells sorted from blood. Specified subset: CD45RA+ positively selected. Source of these receptors: a man younger than 30 in good health.

This sequence joins TRBV6-5 and TRBJ2-1; the match to TRBD2 covers 8 bases. V lost 5 bases and J lost 5; bases outside the gene matches: 5. Germline V CDR1 and CDR2: MNHEY, SVGAGI. The CDR3 runs 14 residues. The CDR3 reads CASSLLAGNNEQFF. DNA for the CDR3: TGTGCCAGCAGTCTTCTAGCGGGCAACAATGAGCAGTTCTTC.

CDR3 protein: CASSLEGQGYNEQFF. The CDR3 DNA reads as TGTGCCAGCAGCTTAGAGGGACAGGGCTACAATGAGCAGTTCTTC. The V call is TRBV7-2, the J call TRBJ2-1; 9 nucleotides match TRBD1. Germline V gives CDR1 SGHTA, CDR2 FQGNSA. Trimming removed 1 base from V and 3 bases from J; junction bases left unmatched: 1. The CDR3 is made up of 15 amino acids.

This chain joins TRBV5-1 and TRBJ2-3; the D gene is possibly TRBD2 (5 bases). CDR3 length: 14 residues. V was trimmed by 5 bases and J by 2 bases, leaving 12 bases between them. Germline CDR1 SGHRS, CDR2 YFSETQ. The CDR3 spells CASRGGEITDTQYF. The CDR3 DNA follows: TGCGCCAGCAGGGGTGGGGAGATCACAGATACGCAGTATTTT.

The rearrangement joins TRBV6-5 to TRBJ2-3; D gene ambiguous. The CDR3 contains 14 residues. V lost 7 bases to trimming and J lost 2 bases, with 13 bases between them. Per the germline V gene, CDR1 is MNHEY and CDR2 is SVGAGI. This chain's CDR3 is CASTPGWATDTQYF. The CDR3 DNA is TGTGCCAGCACCCCCGGATGGGCCACAGATACGCAGTATTTT.

This clone was observed a single time. The CDR3 sequence is CASSTKGGTEAFF. For the CDR3, the DNA is TGTGCCAGTAGTACCAAGGGGGGCACTGAAGCTTTCTTT. V and J are TRBV19 and TRBJ1-1, with D perhaps TRBD1 (6 bases). CDR1 is LNHDA, CDR2 SQIVND, per germline (reference sequence). CDR3 length: 13 amino acids. The V and J ends lost 4 bases and 4 bases respectively, with 10 bases between them.

This clone was seen a single time. This chain joins TRBV5-1 and TRBJ2-1; no definite D call. V was shortened by 0 bases and J by 3 bases, with 16 bases between the two germline ends. The V gene's germline CDR1 is SGHRS and CDR2 YFSETQ. The CDR3 covers 17 residues. The CDR3 spells CASSLAQLGRDYNEQFF. CDR3 DNA sequence: TGCGCCAGCAGCTTGGCCCAACTTGGTAGAGACTACAATGAGCAGTTCTTC.

The CDR3 nucleotides read TGTGCCAGCAGCTTAGCACTAGCGGGAGGGGCCGGGGAGCTGTTTTTT. This gives the protein CASSLALAGGAGELFF. The chain combines TRBV7-2 with TRBJ2-2, with 13 bases matching TRBD2. The CDR3 contains 16 residues. Germline V lookup: CDR1 SGHTA, CDR2 FQGNSA. V lost 0 bases and J lost 6; bases outside the gene matches: 1.

This chain joins TRBV4-1 and TRBJ2-2, with D possibly called TRBD1 or TRBD2 (5 bases each). Trimming removed 1 base from V and 4 bases from J, with 19 bases in between. This CDR3 spans 18 amino acids. Germline values: CDR1 MGHRA, CDR2 YSYEKL. CDR3 sequence: CASSQVRGRGTGTGELFF. CDR3 DNA sequence: TGCGCCAGCAGCCAAGTTCGGGGCCGGGGAACCGGCACCGGGGAGCTGTTTTTT.

The V gene is TRBV7-9, the J gene TRBJ2-6; D unresolved. V lost 0 bases and J 4 bases, leaving 4 bases between the germline ends. The CDR3 is made up of 14 amino acids. Germline V gene data show CDR1 as SEHNR and CDR2 as FQNEAQ (reference sequence). The CDR3 loop is CASSLALGANVLTF. CDR3 nucleotides: TGTGCCAGCAGCTTAGCCCTCGGGGCCAACGTCCTGACTTTC.

Regarding this clone: Other DNA sequences in this sample translate to the same CDR3. The V call is TRBV5-1, the J call TRBJ1-1; TRBD1 might be the D (6 bases). V lost 2 bases and J lost 1, with 9 bases in between. Per the germline V gene, CDR1 is SGHRS and CDR2 is YFSETQ. The CDR3 sequence is 14 residues long. The CDR3 protein is CASSFSGANTEAFF. CDR3 coding DNA: TGCGCCAGCAGCTTCTCAGGGGCGAACACTGAAGCTTTCTTT.

The J gene is TRBJ2-5, the V gene TRBV5-1, with 10 nucleotides matching TRBD2. CDR1 is SGHRS, CDR2 YFSETQ, per germline. CDR3 size: 21 residues. Trimming took 0 bases from V and 0 from J; bases not matched to a gene: 17. The CDR3 here is CASSLGRASGSLRGYQETQYF. Written as DNA, the CDR3 is TGCGCCAGCAGCTTGGGGAGGGCTAGCGGGAGTCTCCGGGGATACCAAGAGACCCAGTACTTC.

Note on this clone: The junction and the germline gene differ at one end; a read error may be behind it. The chain couples TRBV7-7 to TRBJ2-3; 7 bases align to TRBD2. Germline V CDR1 and CDR2: SSHAT, FNYEAQ (reference sequence). The CDR3 covers 13 residues. The CDR3 DNA follows: TGTGCTAGCAGTAGGGACTACACAGATACGCAGTATTTT. Protein: CASSRDYTDTQYF.

The gene calls are TRBV25-1 and TRBJ1-4, with D hard to call. In germline, CDR1 is MGHDK, CDR2 SYGVNS. Deletions cut 2 bases from V and 8 bases from J, with 6 bases between. The CDR3 covers 12 residues. Here the CDR3 DNA reads TGTGCCAGCAGTGAAATGAGAGAAAAACTGTTTTTT. Amino acids: CASSEMREKLFF.

The chain links TRBV7-8 to TRBJ2-3; D gene uncertain. This CDR3 region has 16 residues. The ends were cut back, 6 bases at V and 5 bases at J, with 21 bases in the middle. Germline CDR1 is SGHVS and CDR2 is FQNEAQ. CDR3 sequence reads: CASSSRSALGLDTQYF. In nucleotides, the CDR3 is TGTGCCAGCAGTTCTAGGAGCGCGCTGGGATTAGATACGCAGTATTTT.

This rearrangement joins TRBV4-1 to TRBJ2-1; D possibly uses TRBD1 or TRBD2 (5 bases each). Trimming removed 0 bases at V and 7 bases at J, with 10 bases between. The CDR3 is 14 residues long. Germline V CDR1 and CDR2: MGHRA, YSYEKL. The chain's CDR3 is CASSQDLEGNEQFF. DNA of the CDR3: TGCGCCAGCAGCCAAGATTTAGAGGGGAATGAGCAGTTCTTC.

CDR3 sequence (DNA): TGTGCCAGCAGTGAGGGGGGGAGGGGAGAGACCCAGTACTTC. Translation: CASSEGGRGETQYF. The chain carries TRBV2 and TRBJ2-5; TRBD2 agrees at 7 bases. Per germline, CDR1 SNHLY and CDR2 FYNNEI. V trimming: 3 bases; J trimming: 4 bases; junction bases outside the gene matches: 5. The CDR3 is 14 amino acids.

The rearrangement links TRBV10-3 to TRBJ2-2; D assignment may be TRBD1 or TRBD2 (5 bases each). The CDR3 consists of 14 residues. Germline V gene data show CDR1 as ENHRY and CDR2 as SYGVKD. Deletions cut 6 bases from V and 1 base from J, with 9 bases between. The CDR3 sequence: CAISWDGNTGELFF. The CDR3 bases are TGTGCCATCAGCTGGGACGGGAACACCGGGGAGCTGTTTTTT.

This rearrangement joins TRBV14 to TRBJ2-2; TRBD2 aligns across 13 bases. The CDR3 contains 21 residues. V was clipped by 3 bases and J by 5 bases; unmatched bases: 18. Germline V CDR1 and CDR2: SGHDN, FVKESK. The CDR3 DNA follows: TGTGCCAGCAGCCAGGGAACCGGGACTAGCGGGATTCGAGGCTTTACCGGGGAGCTGTTTTTT. Amino acids: CASSQGTGTSGIRGFTGELFF. The variable domain in full, with the rest retrieved from reference TRBV14 and TRBJ2-2, is EAGVTQFPSHSVIEKGQTVTLRCDPISGHDNLYWYRRVMGKEIKFLLHFVKESKQDESGMPNNRFLAERTGGTYSTLKVQPAELEDSGVYFCASSQGTGTSGIRGFTGELFFGEGSRLTVL.

The V call is TRBV27, the J call TRBJ2-5; possible D gene TRBD1, 5 bases. There are 16 residues in the CDR3. Germline CDR1 MNHEY, CDR2 SMNVEV (reference sequence). V was shortened by 3 bases and J by 2 bases, with 16 bases between the two germline ends. The DNA for the CDR3 is TGTGCCAGCAGTTTTCAACTTCGGCAGGGACAAGAGACCCAGTACTTC. This sequence encodes CASSFQLRQGQETQYF.

This sequence joins TRBV4-1 and TRBJ2-1; unclear D gene. Trimming stripped 0 bases from V and 2 bases from J, with 8 bases between. Germline V CDR1 and CDR2: MGHRA, YSYEKL. This CDR3 is built from 15 residues. CDR3 loop: CASSQDGAAYNEQFF. Written as DNA, the CDR3 is TGCGCCAGCAGCCAAGATGGCGCAGCCTACAATGAGCAGTTCTTC.

CDR3 loop: CASSLAGGKQETQYF. CDR3 nucleotides: TGTGCCAGCAGTCTAGCGGGGGGGAAACAAGAGACCCAGTACTTC. V gene TRBV6-6 combines with J gene TRBJ2-5; 12 bases fit TRBD2. Germline V gene data show CDR1 as MNHNY and CDR2 as SVGAGI (reference sequence). J lost 2 bases, V lost 5 bases, and 3 bases had no gene match. This CDR3 spans 15 amino acids.

V usage is TRBV10-2 and J usage is TRBJ2-7; 7 bases are shared with TRBD2. J lost 3 bases, V lost 3 bases, and 14 bases had no gene match. The germline V gene has CDR1 WSHSY and CDR2 SAAADI. CDR3 length: 17 residues. The CDR3 sequence is CASSEVAGVLSNYEQYF. Written as DNA, the CDR3 is TGCGCCAGCAGTGAAGTTGCGGGAGTTCTCTCGAACTACGAGCAGTACTTC.

The chain links TRBV11-2 to TRBJ2-7, with 10 nucleotides matching TRBD1. Trimming took 1 base from V and 5 from J; bases not matched to a gene: 5. This CDR3 comprises 15 residues. Germline assignment: CDR1 SGHAT and CDR2 FQNNGV. CDR3 bases: TGTGCCAGCAGCTTAGGGGGACAGGGGACCAACGAGCAGTACTTC. It codes for CASSLGGQGTNEQYF.

The chain combines TRBV7-6 with TRBJ1-1; D ambiguous. This CDR3 has 13 amino acids. Trimming took off 5 bases at V and 1 base at J, with 8 bases between the two ends. CDR1 and CDR2 from the germline V gene are SGHVS and FNYEAQ. The CDR3 DNA sequence: TGTGCCAGCAGCACTACCGGGAACACTGAAGCTTTCTTT. Amino acids: CASSTTGNTEAFF.

The chain uses TRBV7-9 and TRBJ2-2; a possible D gene is TRBD2 (5 bases). From germline, CDR1 is SEHNR and CDR2 FQNEAQ (reference sequence). The CDR3 extends over 15 amino acids. Trimming took off 6 bases at V and 0 bases at J, with 11 bases between the two ends. The CDR3 coding sequence is TGTGCCAGCAGGGTGGAGGCAGCGAACACCGGGGAGCTGTTTTTT. Amino acids: CASRVEAANTGELFF.

In its sample, this clone was seen once. The chain links TRBV6-1 to TRBJ1-5, with 7 bases matching TRBD1. Germline loops: CDR1 MNHNS, CDR2 SASEGT. V dropped 6 bases and J dropped 4; count of bases not matched to a gene: 6. This CDR3 has 14 residues. The chain's CDR3 is CASRTTGANQPQHF. The DNA of the CDR3 is TGTGCCAGCAGGACCACAGGGGCTAATCAGCCCCAGCATTTT.

J is TRBJ1-5 and V is TRBV4-1, with TRBD1 matching over 8 bases. Germline loops: CDR1 MGHRA, CDR2 YSYEKL. V trimming: 0 bases; J trimming: 6 bases; junction bases outside the gene matches: 10. The CDR3 extends over 17 amino acids. CDR3 sequence reads: CASSQDPETGVGQPQHF. CDR3 DNA: TGCGCCAGCAGCCAAGATCCTGAGACAGGGGTGGGTCAGCCCCAGCATTTT.